This T cell receptor (beta chain) emerged from a study of neurological immune-mediated disorders. The CDR3 length is 17 residues. With 0 bases clipped from V and 2 bases from J, the junction kept 10 bases outside the gene matches. The V gene's germline CDR1 is SGHRS and CDR2 YFSETQ. General study results and limits: No expanded-clone CDR3 amino acid sequence recurred across subjects, suggesting private TCR-beta repertoires.

Synthesis of cDNA was performed by 5'RACE using 10-nucleotide random UMIs. TCRdb reprocessed the 5' RACE reads with MiXCR, giving one entry per CDR3 protein. The sample contains about 18,000 distinct CDR3 sequences, 12% to 15% of which appear only once. This clonotype occurred many times. Its antigen is unidentified. The chain carries TRBV5-1 and TRBJ2-5; 7 bases are a match to TRBD1. Sequencing was carried out using CD4+ T cells from blood. This receptor was identified in a woman in her fifties or sixties with HTLV-1-associated myelopathy (HAM/TSP). Written as DNA, the CDR3 is TGCGCCAGCAGCTTGGGCACCGGACAGGTCGTACAAGAGACCCAGTACTTC. Protein sequence: CASSLGTGQVVQETQYF. The full variable domain, completed using reference TRBV5-1 and TRBJ2-5, is KAGVTQTPRYLIKTRGQQVTLSCSPISGHRSVSWYQQTPGQGLQFLFEYFSETQRNKGNFPGRFSGRQFSNSRSEMNVSTLELGDSALYLCASSLGTGQVVQETQYFGPGTRLLVL.